The clone carrying this TCR beta chain was seen a handful of times. Its specificity is unknown. The source of the sample is a study of T-cell memory formation after mild COVID-19. Study-wide context: Largely donor-specific TCR clusters were found.

Germline-derived CDR1 and CDR2 are SEHNR and FQNEAQ (reference sequence). Between the trimmed V and J ends, which lost 1 base and 1 base, there was a span of 9 bases. The CDR3 totals 15 residues. Constant-segment primers were used for 5'RACE, and the resulting TCR alpha and TCR beta cDNA libraries carried sample barcodes and UMIs. MiXCR was run by TCRdb on the 5' RACE reads, yielding one entry per CDR3 protein. The sample records 450,000 to 650,000 distinct CDR3 sequences, roughly 18% being singletons. Study-level points and caveats: Memory from before infection featured some responding clones, which suggests cross-reactive memory joined. Clones that contracted from day 15 to 85 were balanced CD4/CD8, while later expanders leaned CD4+.

The chain uses TRBV7-9 and TRBJ2-3; D remains ambiguous. The sequence was obtained from an adult woman who had mild COVID-19 (a few samples of this study predate the infection). Cell type and time point are not known. Specimen: PBMCs or a T cell subset sorted from them (not recorded which). The CDR3 region is CASSLEDPGTDTQYF. DNA for the CDR3: TGTGCCAGCAGCTTAGAGGATCCAGGCACAGATACGCAGTATTTT.